This entry lists 7 T cell receptor beta chains sequenced from one sample in a study of blood T cells in healthy people across ages. Together with a sample-barcoded 5' primer, a J-beta primer mix was included in a second PCR lasting roughly 6 to 12 cycles. Each CDR3 protein is one row after TCRdb ran MiXCR on the 5' RACE reads. Here the sample spans some 1.5 million distinct CDR3 sequences, less than 45% being singletons. Material for sequencing was blood. The receptor source for this set is a woman under 30 in good health.

With regard to this clonotype: Relative to the germline gene, one junction end is altered; a read error may explain this. The chain carries TRBV3-1 and TRBJ1-5; D gene ambiguous. This CDR3 has 13 residues. The germline gives CDR1 LGHDT, CDR2 YNNKEL (reference sequence). The DNA of the CDR3 is TGTACCAGCAGTGCCGGGGAGCATCAGCCCCAGCATTTT. It translates to CTSSAGEHQPQHF.

The CDR3: CASSEGQQGGYSNQPQHF. In DNA form, the CDR3 reads TGTGCCAGCAGTGAGGGGCAACAGGGAGGCTATAGCAATCAGCCCCAGCATTTT. The gene calls are TRBV6-4 and TRBJ1-5; possible D gene TRBD1, 6 bases. Trimming left V 3 bases short and J 0 bases short, with 18 bases between. In germline, CDR1 is MRHNA, CDR2 SNTAGT. This CDR3 is 18 amino acids long.

The chain couples TRBV7-2 to TRBJ1-1; D unresolved. In germline, CDR1 is SGHTA, CDR2 FQGNSA. V lost 5 bases and J lost 5, with 21 bases in between. The length of the CDR3 is 16 residues. The CDR3 DNA reads as TGTGCCAGCAGCCCCAAGTGGGCAGAGGGAAGTACTGAAGCTTTCTTT. Protein sequence: CASSPKWAEGSTEAFF.

The chain is built from TRBV29-1 and TRBJ1-2, with 8 bases fitting TRBD1. J gave up 6 bases and V 3 bases, and 15 bases lay outside the gene matches. Germline assignment: CDR1 SQVTM and CDR2 ANQGSEA. The CDR3 loop spans 16 amino acids. CDR3 sequence reads: CSVDKMVRGLTDGYTF. CDR3 in DNA: TGCAGCGTTGATAAAATGGTCAGGGGGCTAACGGATGGCTACACCTTC.

This chain joins TRBV29-1 and TRBJ2-1; D perhaps matches TRBD1 (5 bases). The germline CDR1 and CDR2 sequences are SQVTM and ANQGSEA. V was pared by 5 bases and J by 9 bases, with 23 bases between. The CDR3 runs to 15 residues. The CDR3 DNA sequence: TGCAGCGTTAAAAGGGGCAGGTCCAGGGCTGGTGAGCAGTTCTTC. Protein: CSVKRGRSRAGEQFF.

CDR3 region: CSARDRRRIYNEQFF. The CDR3 DNA reads as TGCAGTGCTAGAGATCGGCGTCGGATTTACAATGAGCAGTTCTTC. The rearrangement joins TRBV20-1 to TRBJ2-1; D call uncertain. The CDR3 is 15 residues long. Germline V gene lookup returns CDR1 DFQATT and CDR2 SNEGSKA (reference sequence). Trimming shortened V by 0 bases and J by 4 bases, and 13 bases separated the two germline ends.

The gene calls are TRBV7-2 and TRBJ2-1, with D perhaps matching TRBD2 (6 bases). The germline V gene has CDR1 SGHTA and CDR2 FQGNSA. The CDR3 sequence is 15 residues long. The V end was cut by 3 bases, the J end by 2 bases, with 11 bases between. The CDR3, as DNA: TGTGCCAGCAGCTTTGAGGGAGGAACCTACAATGAGCAGTTCTTC. This encodes CASSFEGGTYNEQFF.